These T cell receptor beta chains were read from a single sample in a study of shared T cell receptors in the human thymus. TCRdb's table, derived via immunoSEQ multiplex PCR, lists solely in-frame clones and lacks some. The sample consists of approximately 760,000 clones, approximately 85% of them appearing once. The data were also submitted as part of a second study, on human thymus T cells.

Sequenced: thymocytes. These receptors all stem from a girl under three years old with a congenital heart defect. CDR3s include the opening cysteine and the closing phenylalanine or tryptophan. Fields, in order: V gene, J gene, CDR3 protein.

>TRBV11-2|TRBJ2-7
CASSTQSNEQYF
>TRBV9|TRBJ1-1
CASSVGRAGPHTEAFF
>TRBV9|TRBJ2-1
CASSGYQGVSYNEQFF
>TRBV13|TRBJ1-1
CASSFVPAGNTEAFF
>TRBV9|TRBJ2-7
CASSHTGGLDTYEQYF
>TRBV5-1|TRBJ2-1
CASSLGLGRVLNEQFF
>TRBV11-2|TRBJ2-3
CASSSTGWGNFTDTQYF
>TRBV5-8|TRBJ2-1
CASSPLGYWSSYNEQFF
>TRBV6-5|TRBJ1-4
CASSYSRGQENEKLFF
>TRBV18|TRBJ2-5
CASSPSMINDGGTQYF
>TRBV6-1|TRBJ1-1
CASSEEEGTAFF
>TRBV4-1|TRBJ2-1
CASSQAPSGGVTEQFF
>TRBV30|TRBJ2-3
CAWDTGQEATDTQYF
>TRBV4-1|TRBJ2-7
CASSQEAGRGRGDLEQYF
>TRBV4-1|TRBJ2-5
CASRTSLGETQYF
>TRBV5-8|TRBJ1-1
CASSLEVGQGVNTEAFF
>TRBV1|TRBJ1-1
CTSSPGQGASKLRPGRLNTEAFF
>TRBV2|TRBJ2-1
CASSELAERYNEQFF
>TRBV5-5|TRBJ1-1
CASSLVCGGGTEAFF
>TRBV27|TRBJ1-2
CASSLRDRDGGYTF
>TRBV6-5|TRBJ2-3
CASSPRAYTDTQYF
>TRBV5-6|TRBJ2-7
CASSRDRTQSYDEQYF
>TRBV6-1|TRBJ1-6
CASSDARGDSSSYNSPLHF
>TRBV28|TRBJ2-2
CASGGAGTNTGELFF
>TRBV27|TRBJ2-7
CASSPTGTGAYEQYF
>TRBV7-9|TRBJ2-7
CASVGGRQAAYEQYF
>TRBV27|TRBJ1-2
CASSRGRYYGYTF
>TRBV6-5|TRBJ1-1
CASSYGRMNTEAFF
>TRBV7-2|TRBJ2-3
CASSLERRGVDTQYF
>TRBV19|TRBJ1-2
CASSMGTGDYGYTF
>TRBV28|TRBJ2-1
CASSLREGLQFAHNEQFF
>TRBV5-1|TRBJ2-7
CASRPGRREYEQYF
>TRBV10-3|TRBJ1-2
CAISPGRYGYTF
>TRBV6-1|TRBJ2-3
CASSEACEGDSTDTQYF
>TRBV29-1|TRBJ1-2
CSVDQGNYGYTF
>TRBV2|TRBJ2-2
CASSEVGTGFTGELFF
>TRBV6-5|TRBJ1-2
CASLDRDRTFGYTF
>TRBV5-1|TRBJ2-7
CASSSPEGAKYEQYF
>TRBV27|TRBJ1-1
CASRQIGTEAFF
>TRBV18|TRBJ1-5
CASSPSNNPGQTPQHF
>TRBV7-6|TRBJ1-2
CASSLVQGRVNYGYTF
>TRBV7-9|TRBJ1-4
CASSPRTGGSTTNEKLFF
>TRBV7-9|TRBJ1-2
CASSPDLNYGYTF
>TRBV14|TRBJ1-2
CASSQVPFPDREIDYGYTF
>TRBV13|TRBJ2-7
CASSPGTGGAGEQYF
>TRBV19|TRBJ1-3
CASSRSRDGNTIYF
>TRBV5-4|TRBJ1-1
CASRVDSPWGTEAFF
>TRBV9|TRBJ2-1
CASSVVSCGTSGGHYNEQFF
>TRBV19|TRBJ1-6
CASSKHNRGRQNNSPLHF
>TRBV5-1|TRBJ2-7
CASSWRGSRGESSYEQYF
>TRBV6-5|TRBJ2-7
CASSSFGTGGSYEQYF
>TRBV5-1|TRBJ2-7
CASSDLSGVGIREQYF
>TRBV12-5|TRBJ1-1
CASPGERAEAFF
>TRBV4-3|TRBJ1-1
CASSQVTGGEGRGTEAFF
>TRBV6-1|TRBJ1-2
CASSERVKDRGSRPLYGYTF
>TRBV7-2|TRBJ1-3
CASSQRQLSGNTIYF
>TRBV7-2|TRBJ1-6
CASSAYRQRGLNSPLHF